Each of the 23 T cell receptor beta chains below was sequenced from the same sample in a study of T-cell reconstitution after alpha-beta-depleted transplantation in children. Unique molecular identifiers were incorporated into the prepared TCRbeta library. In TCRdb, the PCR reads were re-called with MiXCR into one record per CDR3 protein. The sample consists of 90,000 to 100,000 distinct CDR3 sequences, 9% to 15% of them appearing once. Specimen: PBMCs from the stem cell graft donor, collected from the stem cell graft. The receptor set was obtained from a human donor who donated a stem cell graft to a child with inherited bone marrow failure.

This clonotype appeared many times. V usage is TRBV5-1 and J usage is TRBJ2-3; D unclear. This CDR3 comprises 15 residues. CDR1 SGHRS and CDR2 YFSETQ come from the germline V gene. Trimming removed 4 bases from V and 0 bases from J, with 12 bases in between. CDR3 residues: CASSPYTSSTDTQYF. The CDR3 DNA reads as TGCGCCAGCAGCCCCTATACCTCAAGCACAGATACGCAGTATTTT.

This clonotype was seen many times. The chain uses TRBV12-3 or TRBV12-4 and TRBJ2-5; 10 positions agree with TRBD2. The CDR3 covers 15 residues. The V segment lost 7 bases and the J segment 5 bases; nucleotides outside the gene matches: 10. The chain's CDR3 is CASTSVAGGLETQYF. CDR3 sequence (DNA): TGTGCCAGCACCTCCGTAGCGGGGGGTCTGGAGACCCAGTACTTC.

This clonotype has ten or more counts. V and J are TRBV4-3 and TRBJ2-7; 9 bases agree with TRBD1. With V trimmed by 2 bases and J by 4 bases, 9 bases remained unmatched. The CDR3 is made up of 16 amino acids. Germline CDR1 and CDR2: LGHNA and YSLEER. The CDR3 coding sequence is TGCGCCAGCAGCCAAATAACCGGGACAGGGTTTTACGAGCAGTACTTC. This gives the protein CASSQITGTGFYEQYF.

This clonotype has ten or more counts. CDR3 in DNA: TGTGCCAGCTCACCGGTGGAAGAGGAGGGGCAGTTCTTC. It translates to CASSPVEEEGQFF. The V and J genes are TRBV18 and TRBJ2-1; maybe TRBD2 (6 bases). CDR1 and CDR2 from the germline V gene are KGHSH and LQKENI. The CDR3 covers 13 residues. The V end lost 3 bases, the J end lost 12 bases, and 15 bases lay between the germline ends.

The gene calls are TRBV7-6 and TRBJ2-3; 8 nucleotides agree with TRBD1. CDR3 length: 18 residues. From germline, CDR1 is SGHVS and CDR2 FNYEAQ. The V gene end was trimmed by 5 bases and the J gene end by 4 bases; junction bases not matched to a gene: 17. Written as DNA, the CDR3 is TGTGCCAGCAGCCTCTCTAGGCAGTCAGGGGGCGCGGCAGATACGCAGTATTTT. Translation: CASSLSRQSGGAADTQYF.

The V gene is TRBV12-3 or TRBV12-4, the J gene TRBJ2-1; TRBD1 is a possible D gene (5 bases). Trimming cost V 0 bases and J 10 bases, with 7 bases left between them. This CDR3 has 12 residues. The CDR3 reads CASSLAGPEQFF. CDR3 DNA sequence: TGTGCCAGCAGTTTAGCGGGGCCGGAGCAGTTCTTC.

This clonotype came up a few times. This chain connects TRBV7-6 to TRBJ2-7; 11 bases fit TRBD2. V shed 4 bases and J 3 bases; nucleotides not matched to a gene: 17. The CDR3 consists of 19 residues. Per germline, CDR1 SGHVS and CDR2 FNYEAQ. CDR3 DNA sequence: TGTGCCAGCAGCTCGGGGGGTCAACGGGGAACTAGCGGGAGCTACGAGCAGTACTTC. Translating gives CASSSGGQRGTSGSYEQYF.

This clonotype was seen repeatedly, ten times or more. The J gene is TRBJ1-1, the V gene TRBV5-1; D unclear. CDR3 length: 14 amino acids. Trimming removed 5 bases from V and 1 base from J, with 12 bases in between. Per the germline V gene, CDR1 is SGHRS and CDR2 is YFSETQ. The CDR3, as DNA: TGCGCCAGCAGGACCTTGGAAGGGAACACTGAAGCTTTCTTT. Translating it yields CASRTLEGNTEAFF.

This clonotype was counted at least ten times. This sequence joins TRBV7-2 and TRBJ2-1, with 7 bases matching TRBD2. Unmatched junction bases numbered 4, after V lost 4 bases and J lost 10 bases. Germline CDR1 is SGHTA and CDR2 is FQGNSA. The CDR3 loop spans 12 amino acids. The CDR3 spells CASSSAGFEQFF. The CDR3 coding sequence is TGTGCCAGCAGCTCAGCGGGGTTCGAGCAGTTCTTC.

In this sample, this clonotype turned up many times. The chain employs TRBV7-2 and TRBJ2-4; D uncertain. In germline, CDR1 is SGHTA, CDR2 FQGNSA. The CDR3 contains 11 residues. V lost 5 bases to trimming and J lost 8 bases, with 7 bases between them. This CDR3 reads CASSPGYIQYF. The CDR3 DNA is TGTGCCAGCAGCCCTGGGTACATTCAGTACTTC.

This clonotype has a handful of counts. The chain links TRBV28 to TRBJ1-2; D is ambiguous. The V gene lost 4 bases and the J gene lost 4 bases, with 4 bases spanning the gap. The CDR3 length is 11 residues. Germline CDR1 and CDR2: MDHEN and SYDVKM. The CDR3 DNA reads TGTGCCAGCAGTTCAAGCTATGGCTACACCTTC. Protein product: CASSSSYGYTF.

CDR3 sequence (DNA): TGTGCCAGCAGCTTAACGTCAGGACAGGGGGCGCTGGATGAGCAGTTCTTC. Translating gives CASSLTSGQGALDEQFF. The J gene is TRBJ2-1, the V gene TRBV7-3; 11 nucleotides align to TRBD1. The germline V gene encodes CDR1 SGHTA and CDR2 FQGTGA. The length of the CDR3 is 17 residues. V lost 0 bases, J lost 8 bases, and 9 bases stayed unmatched.

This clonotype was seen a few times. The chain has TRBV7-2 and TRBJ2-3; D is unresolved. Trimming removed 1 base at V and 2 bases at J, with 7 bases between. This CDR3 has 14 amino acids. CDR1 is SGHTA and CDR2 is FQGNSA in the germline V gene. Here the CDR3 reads CASSLERYTDTQYF. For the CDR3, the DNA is TGTGCCAGCAGCTTAGAAAGGTACACAGATACGCAGTATTTT.

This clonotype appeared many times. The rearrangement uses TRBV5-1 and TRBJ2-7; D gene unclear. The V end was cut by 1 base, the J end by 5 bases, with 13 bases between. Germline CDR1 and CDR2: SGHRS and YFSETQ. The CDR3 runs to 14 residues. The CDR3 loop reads CASSLTDWKNEQYF. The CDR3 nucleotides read TGCGCCAGCAGCTTGACCGACTGGAAGAACGAGCAGTACTTC.

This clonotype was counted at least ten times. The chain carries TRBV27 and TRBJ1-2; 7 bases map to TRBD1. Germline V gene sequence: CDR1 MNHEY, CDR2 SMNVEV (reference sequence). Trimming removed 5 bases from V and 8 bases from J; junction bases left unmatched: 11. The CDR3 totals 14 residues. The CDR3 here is CASSRPGQVGGYTF. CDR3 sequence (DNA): TGTGCCAGCAGTCGACCCGGACAGGTGGGAGGCTACACCTTC.

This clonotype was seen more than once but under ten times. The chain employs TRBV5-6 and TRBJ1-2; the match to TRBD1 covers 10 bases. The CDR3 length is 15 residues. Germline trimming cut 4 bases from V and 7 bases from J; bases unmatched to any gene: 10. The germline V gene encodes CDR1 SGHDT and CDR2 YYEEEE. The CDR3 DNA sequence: TGTGCCAGCAGCCCCGTTGGACAGGGGGAGGGTGGCTACACCTTC. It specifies CASSPVGQGEGGYTF.

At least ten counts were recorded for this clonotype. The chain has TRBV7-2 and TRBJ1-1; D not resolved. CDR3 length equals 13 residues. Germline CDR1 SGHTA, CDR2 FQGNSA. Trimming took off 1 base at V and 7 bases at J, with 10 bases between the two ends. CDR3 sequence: CASSLVAGDEAFF. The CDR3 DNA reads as TGTGCCAGCAGCTTAGTGGCCGGGGATGAAGCTTTCTTT.

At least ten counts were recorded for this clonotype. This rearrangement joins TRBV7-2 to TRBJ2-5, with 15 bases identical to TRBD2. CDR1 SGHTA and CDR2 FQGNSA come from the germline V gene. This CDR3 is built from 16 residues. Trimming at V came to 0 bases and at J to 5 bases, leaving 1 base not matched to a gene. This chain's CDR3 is CASSLAGTSGGETQYF. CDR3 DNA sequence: TGTGCCAGCAGCTTAGCCGGGACTAGCGGGGGGGAGACCCAGTACTTC.

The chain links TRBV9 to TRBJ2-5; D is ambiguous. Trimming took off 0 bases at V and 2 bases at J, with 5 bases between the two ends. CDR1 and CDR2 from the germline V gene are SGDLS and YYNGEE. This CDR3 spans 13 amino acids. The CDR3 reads CASSVEGQETQYF. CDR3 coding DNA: TGTGCCAGCAGCGTAGAGGGACAAGAGACCCAGTACTTC.

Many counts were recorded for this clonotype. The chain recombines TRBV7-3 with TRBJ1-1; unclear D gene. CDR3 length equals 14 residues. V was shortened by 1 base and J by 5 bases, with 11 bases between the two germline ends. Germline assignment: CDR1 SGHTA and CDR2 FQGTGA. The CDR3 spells CASSLSGWDTEAFF. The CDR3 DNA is TGTGCCAGCAGCTTAAGCGGATGGGATACTGAAGCTTTCTTT.

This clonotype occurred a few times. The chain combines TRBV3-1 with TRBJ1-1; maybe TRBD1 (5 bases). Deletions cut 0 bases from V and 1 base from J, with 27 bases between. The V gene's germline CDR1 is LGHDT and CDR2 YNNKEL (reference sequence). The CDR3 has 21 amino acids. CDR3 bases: TGTGCCAGCAGCCAAGATTCGAGGGGACGGTTTAACTTAATATGGAACACTGAAGCTTTCTTT. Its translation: CASSQDSRGRFNLIWNTEAFF.

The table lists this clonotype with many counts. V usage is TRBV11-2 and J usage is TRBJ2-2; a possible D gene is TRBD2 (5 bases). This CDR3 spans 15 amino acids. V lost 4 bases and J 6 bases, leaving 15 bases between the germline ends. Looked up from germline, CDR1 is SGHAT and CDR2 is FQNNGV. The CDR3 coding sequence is TGTGCCAGCAGCTCTCCACTAGGTTGGTCCGGGGAGCTGTTTTTT. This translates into CASSSPLGWSGELFF.

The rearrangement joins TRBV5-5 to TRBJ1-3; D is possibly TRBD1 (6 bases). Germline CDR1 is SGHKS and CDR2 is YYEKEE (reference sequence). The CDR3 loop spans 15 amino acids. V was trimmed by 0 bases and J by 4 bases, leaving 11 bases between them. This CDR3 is CASSLAATGGNTIYF. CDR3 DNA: TGTGCCAGCAGCTTGGCGGCGACAGGAGGAAACACCATATATTTT.